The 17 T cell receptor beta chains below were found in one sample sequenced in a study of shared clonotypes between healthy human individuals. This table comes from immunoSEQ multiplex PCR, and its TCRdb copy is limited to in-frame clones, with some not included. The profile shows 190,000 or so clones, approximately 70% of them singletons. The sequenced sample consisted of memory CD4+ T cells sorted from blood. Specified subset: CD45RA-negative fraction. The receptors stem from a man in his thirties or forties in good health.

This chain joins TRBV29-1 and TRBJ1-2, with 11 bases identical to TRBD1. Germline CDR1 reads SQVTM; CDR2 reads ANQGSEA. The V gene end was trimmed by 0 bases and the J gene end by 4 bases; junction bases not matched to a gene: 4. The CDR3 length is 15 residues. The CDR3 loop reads CSVEESGTGGYGYTF. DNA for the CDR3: TGCAGCGTTGAAGAGTCCGGGACAGGGGGCTATGGCTACACCTTC.

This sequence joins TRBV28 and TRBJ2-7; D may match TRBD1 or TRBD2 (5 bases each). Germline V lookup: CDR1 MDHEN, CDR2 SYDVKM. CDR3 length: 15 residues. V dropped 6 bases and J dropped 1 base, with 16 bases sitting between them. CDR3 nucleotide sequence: TGTGCCAGCAGCCTGGTGGGTTGGGGGTCCTACGAGCAGTACTTC. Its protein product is CASSLVGWGSYEQYF.

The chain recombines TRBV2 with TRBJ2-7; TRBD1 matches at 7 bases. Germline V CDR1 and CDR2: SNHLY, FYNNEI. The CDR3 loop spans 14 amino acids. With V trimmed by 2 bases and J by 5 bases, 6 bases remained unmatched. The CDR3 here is CASSEFGQGDEQYF. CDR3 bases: TGTGCCAGCAGTGAATTCGGTCAGGGGGACGAGCAGTACTTC.

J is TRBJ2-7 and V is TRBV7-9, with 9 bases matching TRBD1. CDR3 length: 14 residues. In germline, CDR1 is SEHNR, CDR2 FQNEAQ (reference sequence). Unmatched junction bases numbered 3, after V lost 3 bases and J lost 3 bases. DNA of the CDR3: TGTGCCAGCAGCTTTCCGGGACAGGGCTACGAGCAGTACTTC. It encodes CASSFPGQGYEQYF.

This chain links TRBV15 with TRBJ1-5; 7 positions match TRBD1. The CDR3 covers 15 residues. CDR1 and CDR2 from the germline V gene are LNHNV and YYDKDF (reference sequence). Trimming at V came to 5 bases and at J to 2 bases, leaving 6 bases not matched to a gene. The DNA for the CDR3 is TGTGCCACCAGCCACAGGGGTCGAGGCAATCAGCCCCAGCATTTT. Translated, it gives CATSHRGRGNQPQHF.

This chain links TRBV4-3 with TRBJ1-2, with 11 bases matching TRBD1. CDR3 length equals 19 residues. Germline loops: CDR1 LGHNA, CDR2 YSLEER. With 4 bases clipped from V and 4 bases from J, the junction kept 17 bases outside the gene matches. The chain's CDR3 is CASSPKSLMDRGRIYGYTF. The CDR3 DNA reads TGCGCCAGCAGCCCGAAAAGCCTAATGGACAGGGGGCGCATCTATGGCTACACCTTC.

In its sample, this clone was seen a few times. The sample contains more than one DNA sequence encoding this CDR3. Written as DNA, the CDR3 is TGTGCCAGCAGCTTAGAGGGGGGGAGCACAGATACGCAGTATTTT. Residues: CASSLEGGSTDTQYF. The rearrangement links TRBV11-2 to TRBJ2-3, with TRBD2 matching 7 bases. The CDR3 loop spans 15 amino acids. Trimming cost V 0 bases and J 0 bases; bases outside gene matches: 0. Germline V gene lookup returns CDR1 SGHAT and CDR2 FQNNGV. The full variable domain, with the rest looked up from reference TRBV11-2 and TRBJ2-3, is EAGVAQSPRYKIIEKRQSVAFWCNPISGHATLYWYQQILGQGPKLLIQFQNNGVVDDSQLPKDRFSAERLKGVDSTLKIQPAKLEDSAVYLCASSLEGGSTDTQYFGPGTRLTVL.

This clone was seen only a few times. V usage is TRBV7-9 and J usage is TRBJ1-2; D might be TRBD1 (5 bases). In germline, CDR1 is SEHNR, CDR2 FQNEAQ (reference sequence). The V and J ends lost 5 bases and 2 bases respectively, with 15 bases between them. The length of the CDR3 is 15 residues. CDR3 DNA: TGTGCCAGCAGCCCAAGTTTTGCAGGGAACTATGGCTACACCTTC. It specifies CASSPSFAGNYGYTF.

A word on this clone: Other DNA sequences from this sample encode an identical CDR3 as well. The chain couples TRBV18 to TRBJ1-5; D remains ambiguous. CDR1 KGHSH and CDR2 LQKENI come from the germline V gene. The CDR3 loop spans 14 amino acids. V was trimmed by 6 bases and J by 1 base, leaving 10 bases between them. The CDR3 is CASSHSGSNQPQHF. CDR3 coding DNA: TGTGCCAGCTCGCACAGTGGGAGCAATCAGCCCCAGCATTTT.

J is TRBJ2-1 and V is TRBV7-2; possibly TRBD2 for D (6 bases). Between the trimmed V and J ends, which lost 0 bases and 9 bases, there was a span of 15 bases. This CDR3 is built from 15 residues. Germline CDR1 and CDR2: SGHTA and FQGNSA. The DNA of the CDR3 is TGTGCCAGCAGCTTAGCTAAGGGCCTCGGGGGTGAGCAGTTCTTC. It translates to CASSLAKGLGGEQFF.

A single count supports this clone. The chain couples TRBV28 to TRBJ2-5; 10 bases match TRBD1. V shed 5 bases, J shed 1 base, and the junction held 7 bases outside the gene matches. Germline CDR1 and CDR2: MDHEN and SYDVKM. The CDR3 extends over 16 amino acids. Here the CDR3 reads CASSPTGTGVQETQYF. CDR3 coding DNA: TGTGCCAGCAGTCCAACCGGGACAGGGGTCCAAGAGACCCAGTACTTC.

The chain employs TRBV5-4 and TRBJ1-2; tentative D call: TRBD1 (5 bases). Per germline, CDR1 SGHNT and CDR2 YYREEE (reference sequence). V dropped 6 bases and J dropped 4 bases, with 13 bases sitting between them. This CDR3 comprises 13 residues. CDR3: CASTPQGGYGYTF. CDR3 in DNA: TGTGCCAGCACCCCGCAGGGCGGCTATGGCTACACCTTC.

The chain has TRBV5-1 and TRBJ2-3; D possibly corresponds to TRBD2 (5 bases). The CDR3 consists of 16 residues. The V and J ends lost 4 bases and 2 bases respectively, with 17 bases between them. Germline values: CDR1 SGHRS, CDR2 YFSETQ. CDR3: CASSPGLADPTDTQYF. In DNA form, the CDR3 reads TGCGCCAGCAGCCCGGGCCTAGCAGATCCCACAGATACGCAGTATTTT.

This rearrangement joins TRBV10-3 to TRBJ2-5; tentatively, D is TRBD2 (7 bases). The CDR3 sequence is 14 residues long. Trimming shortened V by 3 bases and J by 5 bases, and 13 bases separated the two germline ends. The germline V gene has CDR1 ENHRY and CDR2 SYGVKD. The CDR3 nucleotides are TGTGCCATCAGTGATCCAGGGGAGGGTGAGACCCAGTACTTC. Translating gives CAISDPGEGETQYF.

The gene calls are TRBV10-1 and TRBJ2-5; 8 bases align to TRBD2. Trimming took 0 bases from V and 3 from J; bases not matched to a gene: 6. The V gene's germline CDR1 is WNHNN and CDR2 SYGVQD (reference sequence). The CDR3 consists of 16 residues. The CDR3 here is CASSESTGRDKETQYF. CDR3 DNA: TGCGCCAGCAGTGAGTCGACCGGGAGGGACAAAGAGACCCAGTACTTC.

The CDR3 loop reads CASSLTQTQNYEQYF. CDR3 nucleotides: TGTGCCAGCAGCTTAACGCAAACTCAGAACTACGAGCAGTACTTC. V is TRBV7-2 and J is TRBJ2-7; no firm D call. V was shortened by 2 bases and J by 3 bases, with 14 bases between the two germline ends. Looked up from germline, CDR1 is SGHTA and CDR2 is FQGNSA. The CDR3 covers 15 residues.

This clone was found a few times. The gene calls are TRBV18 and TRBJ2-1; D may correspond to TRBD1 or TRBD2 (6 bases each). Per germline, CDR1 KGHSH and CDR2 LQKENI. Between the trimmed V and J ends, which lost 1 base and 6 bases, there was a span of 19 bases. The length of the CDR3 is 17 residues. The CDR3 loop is CASSPRSTGRSSNEQFF. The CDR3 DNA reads TGTGCCAGCTCACCACGATCAACAGGGAGGTCCAGCAATGAGCAGTTCTTC. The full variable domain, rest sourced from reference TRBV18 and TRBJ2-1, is NAGVMQNPRHLVRRRGQEARLRCSPMKGHSHVYWYRQLPEEGLKFMVYLQKENIIDESGMPKERFSAEFPKEGPSILRIQQVVRGDSAAYFCASSPRSTGRSSNEQFFGPGTRLTVL.